Shown below are 10 T cell receptor beta chains from a single sample sequenced in a study of T-cell reconstitution after alpha-beta-depleted transplantation in children. A TCRbeta library incorporating unique molecular identifiers was prepared. TCRdb itself ran the PCR reads through MiXCR, one entry per CDR3 protein. The table has about 110,000 distinct CDR3 sequences, almost 6.5% seen once. Sample: PBMCs, mostly from graft donor cells, taken 360 days after TCRalphabeta/CD19-depleted stem cell transplant. Receptor source: a male patient aged 2-15 years who had a stem cell transplant for acute lymphoblastic leukemia, so the T cells may come from the graft donor.

Turning to this clonotype: A much larger clone is a single base away; this may be a read error. The chain's CDR3 is CASIMKRSWGGGQFF. CDR3 coding DNA: TGTGCCAGCATCATGAAGCGGAGCTGGGGCGGTGGGCAGTTCTTC. This chain joins TRBV28 and TRBJ2-1; D could derive from TRBD1 or TRBD2 (5 bases each). Deletions cut 7 bases from V and 12 bases from J, with 25 bases between. Germline V lookup: CDR1 MDHEN, CDR2 SYDVKM. This CDR3 region has 15 residues.

This rearrangement joins TRBV19 to TRBJ2-7; 8 nucleotides align to TRBD1. This CDR3 has 12 amino acids. Germline V gives CDR1 LNHDA, CDR2 SQIVND (reference sequence). The V segment lost 8 bases and the J segment 5 bases; nucleotides outside the gene matches: 5. CDR3 sequence reads: CASSRGRNEQYF. Here the CDR3 DNA reads TGTGCCAGTTCCAGGGGGCGGAACGAGCAGTACTTC.

The chain couples TRBV7-9 to TRBJ2-2, with D possibly TRBD1 on 6 matching bases. CDR3 size: 15 residues. Trimming stripped 0 bases from V and 4 bases from J, with 9 bases between. The germline V gene has CDR1 SEHNR and CDR2 FQNEAQ (reference sequence). CDR3 in DNA: TGTGCCAGCAGCTTAGCCCCCAGGGGCACCGGGGAGCTGTTTTTT. It specifies CASSLAPRGTGELFF.

This clonotype was observed at least ten times. The V call is TRBV20-1, the J call TRBJ2-7; TRBD1 is a possible D gene (5 bases). From germline, CDR1 is DFQATT and CDR2 SNEGSKA (reference sequence). The germline V and J ends were trimmed by 0 bases and 7 bases, with 13 bases remaining between them. The CDR3 runs to 13 residues. In nucleotides, the CDR3 is TGCAGTGCTAGAGATGGCAGGGTGGAAGAGCAGTACTTC. This translates into CSARDGRVEEQYF.

This clonotype was detected a few times. The chain has TRBV27 and TRBJ2-3; D gene ambiguous. V lost 3 bases, J lost 5 bases, and 6 bases lay in between. Per the germline V gene, CDR1 is MNHEY and CDR2 is SMNVEV (reference sequence). The CDR3 is 12 residues long. The CDR3 region is CASSFPKDTQYF. CDR3 nucleotide sequence: TGTGCCAGCAGTTTCCCTAAAGATACGCAGTATTTT.

This chain joins TRBV11-3 and TRBJ2-1; D uncertain. The V gene lost 3 bases and the J gene lost 4 bases, with 4 bases spanning the gap. The V gene's germline CDR1 is SGHNT and CDR2 YENEEA. This CDR3 has 12 residues. CDR3 loop: CASSFEYNEQFF. In DNA form, the CDR3 reads TGTGCCAGCAGCTTTGAATACAATGAGCAGTTCTTC.

This clonotype was picked up many times. This chain joins TRBV24-1 and TRBJ2-1; D call uncertain. The V and J ends lost 4 bases and 7 bases respectively, with 7 bases between them. This CDR3 spans 12 amino acids. Looked up from germline, CDR1 is KGHDR and CDR2 is SFDVKD. CDR3 sequence reads: CATSDLNNEQFF. Here the CDR3 DNA reads TGTGCCACCAGTGACCTTAATAATGAGCAGTTCTTC.

This clonotype was seen a few times. V gene TRBV5-1 combines with J gene TRBJ2-1, with D possibly being TRBD1 (5 bases). The CDR3 spans 13 residues. Trimming stripped 0 bases from V and 12 bases from J, with 13 bases between. Per germline, CDR1 SGHRS and CDR2 YFSETQ. The CDR3 DNA reads TGCGCCAGCAGCTTGGATAGCAGGGAACGGCAGTTCTTC. This gives the protein CASSLDSRERQFF.

This clonotype was picked up many times. The CDR3 protein is CASSFPPQGKNQPQHF. CDR3 bases: TGTGCCAGCAGTTTTCCCCCACAGGGAAAGAATCAGCCCCAGCATTTT. The V and J genes are TRBV28 and TRBJ1-5; a weak D match, TRBD1 (6 bases). Trimming pared 3 bases from V and 4 bases from J, leaving 16 bases between. This CDR3 has 16 amino acids. Germline lookup yields CDR1 MDHEN and CDR2 SYDVKM.

This clonotype was counted many times. This chain connects TRBV5-1 to TRBJ1-2; the D is unclear. Germline-derived CDR1 and CDR2 are SGHRS and YFSETQ. The CDR3 is 15 amino acids. V was pared by 5 bases and J by 0 bases, with 14 bases between. The CDR3 DNA follows: TGCGCCAGCAGATCCCCGGGATCTGCTAACTATGGCTACACCTTC. Its protein product is CASRSPGSANYGYTF.